This entry features one T cell receptor (beta chain) sequence. This sample was included in a study of shared clonotypes between healthy human individuals. The CDR3 contains 16 residues. Germline loops: CDR1 MNHNS, CDR2 SASEGT. V was pared by 5 bases and J by 1 base, with 8 bases of the junction left unmatched. TCRdb keeps only in-frame clones here, not all; method: immunoSEQ multiplex PCR. There are fewer than 1.8 million clones in the sample; 98% to 99% occur only once, and about 0.4% lies in the top ten. The sample taken for sequencing was naive CD4+ T cells sorted from blood. As to subset: CD45RA+ positively selected. The V call is TRBV6-1, the J call TRBJ1-5; TRBD1 aligns across 7 bases. This clonotype was sampled from a man aged 25 to 45 in good health. CDR3 DNA sequence: TGTGCCAGCAGTCAAGGGGGCGGTAGGAGCAATCAGCCCCAGCATTTT. This encodes CASSQGGGRSNQPQHF.